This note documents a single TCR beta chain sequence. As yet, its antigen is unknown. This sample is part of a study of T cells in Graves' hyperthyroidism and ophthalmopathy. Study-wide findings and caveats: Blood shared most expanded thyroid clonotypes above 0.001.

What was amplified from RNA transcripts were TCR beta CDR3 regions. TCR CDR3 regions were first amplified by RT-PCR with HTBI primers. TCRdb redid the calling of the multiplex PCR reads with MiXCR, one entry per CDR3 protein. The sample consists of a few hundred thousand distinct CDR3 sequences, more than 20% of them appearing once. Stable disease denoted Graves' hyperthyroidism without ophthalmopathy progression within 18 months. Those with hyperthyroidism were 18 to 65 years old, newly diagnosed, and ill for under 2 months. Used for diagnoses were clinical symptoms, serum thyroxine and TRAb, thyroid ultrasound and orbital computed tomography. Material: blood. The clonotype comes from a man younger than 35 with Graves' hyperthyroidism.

The CDR3 DNA is TGTGCCAGCAGCCCGCGCCCTGGGGAGACCCAGTACTTC. It is translated as CASSPRPGETQYF. V and J are TRBV9 and TRBJ2-5; D is unclear. The CDR3 is made up of 13 amino acids. V was pared by 4 bases and J by 5 bases, with 12 bases between. Germline CDR1 is SGDLS and CDR2 is YYNGEE.